This is a list of T cell receptor beta chains from one sample in a study of shared clonotypes between healthy human individuals. Assay used: immunoSEQ multiplex PCR; TCRdb lists only in-frame clones, some missing. The sample has millions of clones, 80% to 95% seen once. Source material: naive CD4+ T cells from PBMCs. The receptors here all came from a man aged 18 to 30 in good health. Some clones in this sample may be carry-over from other donors' samples. Both conserved end residues are trimmed from each CDR3. The size field is filled for only some rows; it gives once, few, many or a size class.

v_gene | abundance | CDR3aa
TRBV10-3 | NA | ACSWLAGNTGELF
TRBV4-1 | NA | ASSLRGSSNQPQH
TRBV6-1 | NA | ASRIERYGYT
TRBV5-4 | NA | ASSFGDGDTQY
TRBV30 | NA | AHRFVPGATEAF
TRBV12-5 | NA | ASGLGGAQETQY
TRBV6-1 | NA | ASTASSGNTIY
TRBV28 | NA | ASSIEETQY
TRBV28 | NA | ASSLSPGRGGSGANVLT
TRBV5-5 | NA | ASSPLTDTGELF
TRBV20-1 | NA | SFLSGNGYT
TRBV27 | NA | ASSFQGAYGYT
TRBV6-1 | NA | ASSTQGFSYEQY
TRBV5-6 | once | ASHSPLAGAYNEQF
TRBV5-1 | few | ASSFGTFEQY
TRBV2 | NA | ASSESSHER
TRBV7-9 | NA | ASSFPIFPYEQY
TRBV28 | NA | ASTTGKGRSGNTIY
TRBV6-5 | once | ASRRQGPDTQY
TRBV4-1 | once | ASSCVGSTYGYT
TRBV19 | NA | ASSIASGASYEQY
TRBV28 | NA | ASSPRRNQPQH
TRBV7-3 | NA | ASSPGSYNEQF
TRBV19 | NA | ASTMRAQGGYT
TRBV29-1 | NA | SVEVLGYTQY
TRBV6-5 | NA | ASSYSITGIGNEQF
TRBV6-1 | NA | ASIRAGGARDTQY
TRBV18 | NA | ASSPLTSGLGHEQY
TRBV27 | NA | ASSLLGRMATNEKLF
TRBV2 | NA | ASSEEALLPH
TRBV6-6 | NA | ASQVEGRREKLF
TRBV27 | NA | ASTPAGTGVQETQY
TRBV6-1 | NA | ASSTTTANTEAF
TRBV6-7 | NA | ASSYSLLLAGGPRTGELF
TRBV4-1 | once | ASSQDWVQELMNTEAF
TRBV2 | NA | ASTADRVRIQPQH
TRBV7-9 | NA | ASSLIGTSSPYEQY
TRBV5-1 | NA | ASSLRQTTDTQY
TRBV28 | once | ASSSPGGPNYGYT
TRBV7-6 | NA | ASSLGQALGNQPQH
TRBV7-2 | NA | ASSLVGKAFNQPQH
TRBV6-6 | NA | ASSYVGQGTDTQY
TRBV7-9 | NA | ASSSRRGGPREY
TRBV25-1 | NA | ASSDVSGGYGYT
TRBV29-1 | NA | SVEGGVSSYNEQF
TRBV29-1 | NA | SDLGADGSTDTQY
TRBV15 | NA | ATSRGQFSSYEQY
TRBV7-2 | once | ASRFLAGVMETQY
TRBV6-1 | NA | ASTRAGGSYGYT